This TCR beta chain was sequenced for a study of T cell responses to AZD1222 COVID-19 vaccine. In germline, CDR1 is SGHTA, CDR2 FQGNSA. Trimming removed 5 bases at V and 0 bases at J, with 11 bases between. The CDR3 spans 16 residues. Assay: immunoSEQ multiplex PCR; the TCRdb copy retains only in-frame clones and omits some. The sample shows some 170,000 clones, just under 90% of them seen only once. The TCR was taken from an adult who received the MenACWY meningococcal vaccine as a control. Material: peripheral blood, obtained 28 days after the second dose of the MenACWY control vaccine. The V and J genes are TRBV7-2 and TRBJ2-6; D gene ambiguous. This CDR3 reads CASSLRYNSGANVLTF. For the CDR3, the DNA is TGTGCCAGCAGCCTCAGATACAACTCTGGGGCCAACGTCCTGACTTTC. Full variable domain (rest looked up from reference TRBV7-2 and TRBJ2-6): GAGVSQSPSNKVTEKGKDVELRCDPISGHTALYWYRQSLGQGLEFLIYFQGNSAPDKSGLPSDRFSAERTGGSVSTLTIQRTQQEDSAVYLCASSLRYNSGANVLTFGAGSRLTVL.